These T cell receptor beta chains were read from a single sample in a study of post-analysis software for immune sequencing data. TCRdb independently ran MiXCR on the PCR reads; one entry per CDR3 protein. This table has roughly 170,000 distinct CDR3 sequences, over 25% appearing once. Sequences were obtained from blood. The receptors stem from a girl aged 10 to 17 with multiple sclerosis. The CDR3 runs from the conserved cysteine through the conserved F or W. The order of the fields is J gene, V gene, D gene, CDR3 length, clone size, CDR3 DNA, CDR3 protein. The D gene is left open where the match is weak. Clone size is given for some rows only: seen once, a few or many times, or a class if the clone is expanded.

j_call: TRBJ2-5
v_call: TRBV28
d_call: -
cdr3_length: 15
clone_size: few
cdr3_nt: TGTGCCAGCAGTTCCGAACTAGTGGGAGCGGAGACCCAGTACTTC
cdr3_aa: CASSSELVGAETQYF

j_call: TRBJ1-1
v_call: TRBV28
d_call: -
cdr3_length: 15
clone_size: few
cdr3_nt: TGTGCCAGCAGTTTATTGGGGGTTGGGAACACTGAAGCTTTCTTT
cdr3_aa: CASSLLGVGNTEAFF

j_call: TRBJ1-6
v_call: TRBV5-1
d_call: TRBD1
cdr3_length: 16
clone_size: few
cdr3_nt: TGCGCCAGCAGCTGGACAGGGGGCTCCTATAATTCACCCCTCCACTTT
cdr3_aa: CASSWTGGSYNSPLHF

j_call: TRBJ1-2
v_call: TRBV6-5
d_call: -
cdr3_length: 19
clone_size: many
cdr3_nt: TGTGCCAGCAGTTACTCCGATGGGTCCCCGAAGGGACGCAACTATGGCTACACCTTC
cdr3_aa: CASSYSDGSPKGRNYGYTF

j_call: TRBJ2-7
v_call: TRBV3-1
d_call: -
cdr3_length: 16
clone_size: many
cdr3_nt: TGTGCCAGCAGCCAAGATCGATCATACCCCCGTTACGAGCAGTACTTC
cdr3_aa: CASSQDRSYPRYEQYF

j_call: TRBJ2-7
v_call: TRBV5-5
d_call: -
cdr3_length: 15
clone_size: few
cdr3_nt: TGTGCCAGCAGCCATGCTCCTGACAGAGACTACGAGCAGTACTTC
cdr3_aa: CASSHAPDRDYEQYF

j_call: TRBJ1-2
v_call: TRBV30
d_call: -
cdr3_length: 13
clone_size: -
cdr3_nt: TGTGCCTGGAGTGTAGACGGGAACTATGGCTACACCTTC
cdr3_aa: CAWSVDGNYGYTF

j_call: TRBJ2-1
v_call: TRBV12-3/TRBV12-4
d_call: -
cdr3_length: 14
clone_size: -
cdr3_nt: TGTGCCCGCAGCTTTGGAGGGGACGTCGATGAGCAGTTCTTC
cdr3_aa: CARSFGGDVDEQFF

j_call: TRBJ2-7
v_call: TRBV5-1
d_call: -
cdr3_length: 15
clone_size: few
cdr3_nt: TGCGCCAGCAGCTTGGTGGCAGGGCAGTCCTACGAGCAGTACTTC
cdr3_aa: CASSLVAGQSYEQYF

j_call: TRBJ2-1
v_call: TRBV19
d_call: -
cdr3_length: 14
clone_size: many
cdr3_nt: TGTGCCAGTAGTATACGAAGTGCAGACAATGAGCAGTTCTTC
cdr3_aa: CASSIRSADNEQFF

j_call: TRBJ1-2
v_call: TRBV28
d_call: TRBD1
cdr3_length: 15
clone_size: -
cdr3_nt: TGTGCCAGCAGAGTACCCGGGACAGGGGCGGGAGGCTACACCTTC
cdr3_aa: CASRVPGTGAGGYTF

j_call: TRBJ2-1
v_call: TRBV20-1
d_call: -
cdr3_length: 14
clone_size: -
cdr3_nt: TGCAGTGCTAGGGGGGGTCTAGGAGTAAATGAGCAGTTCTTC
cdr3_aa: CSARGGLGVNEQFF

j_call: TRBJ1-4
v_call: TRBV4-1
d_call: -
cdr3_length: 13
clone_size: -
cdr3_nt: TGCGCCAGCAGCCCACCGACTAATGAAAAACTGTTTTTT
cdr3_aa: CASSPPTNEKLFF

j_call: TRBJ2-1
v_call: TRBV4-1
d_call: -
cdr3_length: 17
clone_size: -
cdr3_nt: TGCGCCAGCAGCCAAGAATGGCGAGACCCCTACTACAATGAGCAGTTCTTC
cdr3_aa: CASSQEWRDPYYNEQFF

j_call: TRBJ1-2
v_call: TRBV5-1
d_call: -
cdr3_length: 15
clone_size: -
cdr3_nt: TGCGCCAGCAGCTCCGCAGGATACTCTAACTATGGCTACACCTTC
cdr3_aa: CASSSAGYSNYGYTF

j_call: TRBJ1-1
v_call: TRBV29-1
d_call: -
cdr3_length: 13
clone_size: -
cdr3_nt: TGCAGCTACCGACAGGAAGGGGACACTGAAGCTTTCTTT
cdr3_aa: CSYRQEGDTEAFF

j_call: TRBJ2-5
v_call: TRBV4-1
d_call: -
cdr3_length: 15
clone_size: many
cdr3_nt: TGCGCCAGCAGCCAATTACAAGGAGGGGCAGAGACCCAGTACTTC
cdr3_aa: CASSQLQGGAETQYF

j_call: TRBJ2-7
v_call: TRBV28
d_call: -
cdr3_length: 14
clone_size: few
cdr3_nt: TGTGCCAGCAGTTCCCGACCTGGAGCCTACGAGCAGTACTTC
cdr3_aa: CASSSRPGAYEQYF